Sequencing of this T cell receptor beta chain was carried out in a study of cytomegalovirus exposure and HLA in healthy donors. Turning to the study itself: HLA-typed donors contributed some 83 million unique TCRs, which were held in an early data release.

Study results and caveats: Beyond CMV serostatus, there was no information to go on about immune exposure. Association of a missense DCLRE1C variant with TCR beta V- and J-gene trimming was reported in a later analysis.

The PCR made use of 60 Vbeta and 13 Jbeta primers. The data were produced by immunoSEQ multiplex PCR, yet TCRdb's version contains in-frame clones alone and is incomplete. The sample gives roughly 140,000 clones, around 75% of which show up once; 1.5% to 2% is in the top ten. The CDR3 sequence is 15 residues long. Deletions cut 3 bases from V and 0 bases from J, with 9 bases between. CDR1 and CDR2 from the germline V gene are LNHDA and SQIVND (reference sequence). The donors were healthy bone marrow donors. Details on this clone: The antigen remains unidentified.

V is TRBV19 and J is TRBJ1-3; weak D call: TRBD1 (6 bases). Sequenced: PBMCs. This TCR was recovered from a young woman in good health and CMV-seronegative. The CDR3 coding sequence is TGTGCCAGTAGTATGGGGGACACCTCTGGAAACACCATATATTTT. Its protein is CASSMGDTSGNTIYF.